A single sample is the source of the 9 T cell receptor beta chains below, sequenced in a study of OX40 agonist ivuxolimab in advanced cancers. Libraries were prepared by immunoSEQ multiplex PCR; TCRdb keeps only in-frame clonotypes and omits some of them. The profile shows approximately 89,000 clones, 70% to 90% of them singletons. The source was CD4+ or CD8+ T cells sorted from blood, collected in a trial of the OX40 agonist ivuxolimab. Receptor source: an adult with an advanced solid tumor such as melanoma, head and neck, liver or kidney cancer.

J is TRBJ1-2 and V is TRBV27, with D maybe TRBD1 (6 bases). The germline gives CDR1 MNHEY, CDR2 SMNVEV (reference sequence). The CDR3 loop spans 17 amino acids. V was clipped by 4 bases and J by 8 bases, with 26 bases between them. The CDR3 DNA follows: TGTGCCAGCAGTTCCCCCGGCGCGGGGGGCGCCTCCGAAGGCTACACCTTC. As protein: CASSSPGAGGASEGYTF.

The chain uses TRBV7-2 and TRBJ2-3; 11 nucleotides match TRBD2. This CDR3 is built from 16 residues. The germline gives CDR1 SGHTA, CDR2 FQGNSA. V lost 5 bases, J lost 6 bases, and 10 bases stayed unmatched. The DNA for the CDR3 is TGTGCCAGCAGCCTTAGCGGGGGGGCCACGGCGGATACGCAGTATTTT. This translates into CASSLSGGATADTQYF. The variable domain in full, with the rest retrieved from reference TRBV7-2 and TRBJ2-3, is GAGVSQSPSNKVTEKGKDVELRCDPISGHTALYWYRQSLGQGLEFLIYFQGNSAPDKSGLPSDRFSAERTGGSVSTLTIQRTQQEDSAVYLCASSLSGGATADTQYFGPGTRLTVL.

The genes are TRBV7-2 and TRBJ2-2; 14 bases align to TRBD2. This CDR3 is built from 16 residues. V was pared by 5 bases and J by 11 bases, with 10 bases of the junction left unmatched. Germline CDR1 SGHTA, CDR2 FQGNSA. The CDR3: CASSPAATSGGGELFF. Written as DNA, the CDR3 is TGTGCCAGCAGCCCAGCAGCGACTAGCGGGGGGGGAGAGCTGTTTTTT.

The rearrangement joins TRBV19 to TRBJ1-2, with TRBD1 matching over 11 bases. J gave up 4 bases and V 5 bases, and 12 bases lay outside the gene matches. This CDR3 is built from 17 residues. Germline V lookup: CDR1 LNHDA, CDR2 SQIVND (reference sequence). The CDR3 DNA is TGTGCCAGTAGTCTCTCCGGGACAGGGGGTTATCGCTATGGCTACACCTTC. Translated, it gives CASSLSGTGGYRYGYTF.

This rearrangement joins TRBV27 to TRBJ2-7; TRBD1 might be the D (6 bases). Trimming took off 5 bases at V and 4 bases at J, with 12 bases between the two ends. Germline-derived CDR1 and CDR2 are MNHEY and SMNVEV (reference sequence). The CDR3 covers 13 residues. CDR3 residues: CASSPTQGYEQYF. The CDR3 DNA sequence: TGTGCCAGCAGTCCCACACAGGGTTACGAGCAGTACTTC.

The chain recombines TRBV5-1 with TRBJ2-2; D might be TRBD1 or TRBD2, each matching 5 bases. Per germline, CDR1 SGHRS and CDR2 YFSETQ. Trimming took off 0 bases at V and 0 bases at J, with 15 bases between the two ends. This CDR3 contains 18 residues. CDR3 protein: CASSLGLRGITNTGELFF. The CDR3 region has the DNA TGCGCCAGCAGCTTGGGTTTGAGGGGAATTACGAACACCGGGGAGCTGTTTTTT. The full variable domain, with the rest looked up from reference TRBV5-1 and TRBJ2-2, is KAGVTQTPRYLIKTRGQQVTLSCSPISGHRSVSWYQQTPGQGLQFLFEYFSETQRNKGNFPGRFSGRQFSNSRSEMNVSTLELGDSALYLCASSLGLRGITNTGELFFGEGSRLTVL.

This clone was counted a few times. CDR3 sequence (DNA): TGCGCCAGCAGTCGGGGGGACGAGCAGTACTTC. Translated, it gives CASSRGDEQYF. The chain links TRBV10-1 to TRBJ2-7, with TRBD2 identical over 7 bases. This CDR3 region has 11 residues. Germline values: CDR1 WNHNN, CDR2 SYGVQD (reference sequence). Unmatched junction bases numbered 0, after V lost 5 bases and J lost 5 bases.

This clone was observed a single time. V and J are TRBV15 and TRBJ1-1, with D perhaps TRBD1 (5 bases). Per the germline V gene, CDR1 is LNHNV and CDR2 is YYDKDF (reference sequence). Trimming cost V 5 bases and J 5 bases, with 33 bases left between them. CDR3 size: 20 residues. The CDR3 region has the DNA TGTGCCACCAGCGGTACCGACAGACAATGGGACCCCTCTAAAACAACTGAAGCTTTCTTT. Amino acids: CATSGTDRQWDPSKTTEAFF. Full variable domain (rest looked up from reference TRBV15 and TRBJ1-1): DAMVIQNPRYQVTQFGKPVTLSCSQTLNHNVMYWYQQKSSQAPKLLFHYYDKDFNNEADTPDNFQSRRPNTSFCFLDIRSPGLGDTAMYLCATSGTDRQWDPSKTTEAFFGQGTRLTVV.

The chain employs TRBV2 and TRBJ1-4; 9 bases map to TRBD1. V lost 7 bases and J lost 6; bases outside the gene matches: 3. Looked up from germline, CDR1 is SNHLY and CDR2 is FYNNEI. The CDR3 is made up of 13 amino acids. CDR3 bases: TGTGCCAGCAATCGGGACAGGGATGAAAAACTGTTTTTT. Translation gives CASNRDRDEKLFF. Full variable domain (outside the CDR3, taken from reference TRBV2 and TRBJ1-4): EPEVTQTPSHQVTQMGQEVILRCVPISNHLYFYWYRQILGQKVEFLVSFYNNEISEKSEIFDDQFSVERPDGSNFTLKIRSTKLEDSAMYFCASNRDRDEKLFFGSGTQLSVL.